Listed here are 3 T cell receptor beta chains from one sample, sequenced in a study of T-cell memory formation after mild COVID-19. MiXCR, run by TCRdb on the 5' RACE reads, gives a single entry per CDR3 protein. The sample includes fewer than 350,000 distinct CDR3 sequences, 7.5% to 9.5% of them seen just once. The source material was PBMCs or a T cell subset sorted from them (not recorded which). These receptors were obtained from a man aged 18 to 29 who had mild COVID-19 (a few samples of this study predate the infection). Cell type and time point are not known.

The gene calls are TRBV5-1 and TRBJ1-1; D is ambiguous. The CDR3 runs to 13 residues. Germline CDR1 SGHRS, CDR2 YFSETQ. Trimming stripped 2 bases from V and 1 base from J, with 6 bases between. This CDR3 is CASSFTTNTEAFF. The CDR3 DNA reads TGCGCCAGCAGCTTTACCACGAACACTGAAGCTTTCTTT.

This clonotype was picked up many times. This chain uses TRBV28 with TRBJ2-3; 10 nucleotides align to TRBD2. V shed 2 bases, J shed 1 base, and the junction held 3 bases outside the gene matches. This CDR3 has 16 residues. CDR1 is MDHEN, CDR2 SYDVKM, per germline. The CDR3 spells CASSLAGTSGTDTQYF. CDR3 nucleotide sequence: TGTGCCAGCAGTTTAGCCGGGACTAGCGGCACAGATACGCAGTATTTT.

This sequence joins TRBV7-9 and TRBJ1-4; D ambiguous. The V end was cut by 1 base, the J end by 1 base, with 7 bases between. Looked up from germline, CDR1 is SEHNR and CDR2 is FQNEAQ (reference sequence). The CDR3 covers 15 residues. CDR3 amino acids: CASSLGRVTNEKLFF. The CDR3, as DNA: TGTGCCAGCAGCTTAGGCAGAGTAACTAATGAAAAACTGTTTTTT.